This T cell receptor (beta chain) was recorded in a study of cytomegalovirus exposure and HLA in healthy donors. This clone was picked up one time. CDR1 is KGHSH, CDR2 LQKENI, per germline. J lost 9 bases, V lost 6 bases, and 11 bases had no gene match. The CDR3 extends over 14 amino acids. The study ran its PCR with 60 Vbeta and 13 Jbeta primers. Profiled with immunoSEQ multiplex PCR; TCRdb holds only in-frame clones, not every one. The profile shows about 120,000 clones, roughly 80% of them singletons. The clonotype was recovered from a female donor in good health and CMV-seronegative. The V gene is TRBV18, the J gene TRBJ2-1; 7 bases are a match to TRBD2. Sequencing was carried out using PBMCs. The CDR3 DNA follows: TGTGCCAGCTCTCCCGGGACTGGGGAGGGTGAGCAGTTCTTC. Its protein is CASSPGTGEGEQFF.